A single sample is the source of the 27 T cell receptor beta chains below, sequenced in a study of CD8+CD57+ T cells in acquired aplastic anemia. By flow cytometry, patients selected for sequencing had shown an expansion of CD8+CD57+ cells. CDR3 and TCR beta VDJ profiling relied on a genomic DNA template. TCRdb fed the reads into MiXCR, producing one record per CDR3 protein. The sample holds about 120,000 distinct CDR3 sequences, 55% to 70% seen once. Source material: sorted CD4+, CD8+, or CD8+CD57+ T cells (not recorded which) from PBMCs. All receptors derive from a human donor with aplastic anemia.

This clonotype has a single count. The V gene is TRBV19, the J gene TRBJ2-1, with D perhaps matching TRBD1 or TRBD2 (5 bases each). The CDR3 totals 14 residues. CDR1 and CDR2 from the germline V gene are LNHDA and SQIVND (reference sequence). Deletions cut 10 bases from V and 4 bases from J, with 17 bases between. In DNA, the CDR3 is TGTGCCACCACGGGGCTGCTGGCTTACAATGAGCAGTTCTTC. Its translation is CATTGLLAYNEQFF.

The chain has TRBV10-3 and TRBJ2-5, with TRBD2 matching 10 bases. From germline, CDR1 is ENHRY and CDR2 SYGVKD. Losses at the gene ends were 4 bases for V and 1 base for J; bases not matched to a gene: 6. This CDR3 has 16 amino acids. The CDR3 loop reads CAISGLAGASQETQYF. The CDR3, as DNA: TGTGCCATCAGTGGTCTAGCGGGGGCCAGCCAAGAGACCCAGTACTTC.

The CDR3 region has the DNA TGTGCTAGTGGTTCCCAGAACACCGGGGAGCTGTTTTTT. Protein sequence: CASGSQNTGELFF. The chain is built from TRBV12-5 and TRBJ2-2; D unclear. The V end lost 4 bases, the J end lost 1 base, and 4 bases lay between the germline ends. Germline values: CDR1 LGHNT, CDR2 FRNRAP. The CDR3 sequence is 13 residues long.

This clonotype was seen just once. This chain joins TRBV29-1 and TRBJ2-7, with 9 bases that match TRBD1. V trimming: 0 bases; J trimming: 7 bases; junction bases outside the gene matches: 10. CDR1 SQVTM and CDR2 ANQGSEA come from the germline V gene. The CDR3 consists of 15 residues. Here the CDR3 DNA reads TGCAGCGTTGAAGATCGGAACAGGGGGCGAGGGGAGCAGTACTTC. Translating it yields CSVEDRNRGRGEQYF.

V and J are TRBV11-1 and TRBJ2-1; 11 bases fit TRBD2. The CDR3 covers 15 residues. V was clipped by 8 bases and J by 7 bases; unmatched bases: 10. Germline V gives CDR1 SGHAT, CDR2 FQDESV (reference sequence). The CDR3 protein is CASRLEGLADNEQFF. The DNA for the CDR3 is TGTGCCAGCCGGCTCGAGGGACTAGCGGATAATGAGCAGTTCTTC.

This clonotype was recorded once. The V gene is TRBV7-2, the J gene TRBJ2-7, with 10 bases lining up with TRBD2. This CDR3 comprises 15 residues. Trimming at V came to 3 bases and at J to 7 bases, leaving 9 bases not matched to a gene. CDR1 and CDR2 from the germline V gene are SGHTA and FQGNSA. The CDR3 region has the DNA TGTGCCAGCAGCTTCTCGGGGCTAGCGGGGGTTGAGCAGTACTTC. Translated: CASSFSGLAGVEQYF.

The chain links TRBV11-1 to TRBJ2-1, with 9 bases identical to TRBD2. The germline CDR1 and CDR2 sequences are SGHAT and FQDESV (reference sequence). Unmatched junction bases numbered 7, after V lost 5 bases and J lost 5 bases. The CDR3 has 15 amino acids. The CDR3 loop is CASSPRLAVDNEQFF. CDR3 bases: TGTGCCAGCAGCCCCCGACTAGCGGTCGACAATGAGCAGTTCTTC.

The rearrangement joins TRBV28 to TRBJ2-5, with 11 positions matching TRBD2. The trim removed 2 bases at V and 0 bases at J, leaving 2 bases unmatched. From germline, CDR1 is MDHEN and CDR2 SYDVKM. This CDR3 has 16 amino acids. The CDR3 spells CASSLTSGRNQETQYF. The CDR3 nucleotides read TGTGCCAGCAGTTTAACTAGCGGGAGAAACCAAGAGACCCAGTACTTC.

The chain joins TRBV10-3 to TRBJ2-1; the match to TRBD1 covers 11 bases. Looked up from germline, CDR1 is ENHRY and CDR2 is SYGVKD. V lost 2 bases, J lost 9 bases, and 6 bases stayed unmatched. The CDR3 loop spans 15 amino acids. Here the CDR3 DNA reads TGTGCCATCAGTGAGCCGGGACAGGGGGAAGGTGAGCAGTTCTTC. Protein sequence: CAISEPGQGEGEQFF.

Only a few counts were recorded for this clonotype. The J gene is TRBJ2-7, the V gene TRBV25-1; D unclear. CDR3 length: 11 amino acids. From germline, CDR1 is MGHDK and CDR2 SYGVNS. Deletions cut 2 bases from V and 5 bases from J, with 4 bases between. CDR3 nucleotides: TGTGCCAGCAGTGAAGCGGACGAGCAGTACTTC. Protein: CASSEADEQYF.

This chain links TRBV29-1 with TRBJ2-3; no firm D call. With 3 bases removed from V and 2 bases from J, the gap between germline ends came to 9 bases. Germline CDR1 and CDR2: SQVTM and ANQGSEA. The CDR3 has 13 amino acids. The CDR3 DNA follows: TGCAGCGTTGACGTGGGGTCCACAGATACGCAGTATTTT. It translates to CSVDVGSTDTQYF.

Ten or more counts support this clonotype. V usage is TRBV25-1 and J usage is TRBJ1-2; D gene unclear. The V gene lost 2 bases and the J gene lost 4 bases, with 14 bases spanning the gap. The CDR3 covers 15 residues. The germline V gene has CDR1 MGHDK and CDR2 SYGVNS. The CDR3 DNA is TGTGCCAGCAGTGAAAATGACGGATTGCTCTATGGCTACACCTTC. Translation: CASSENDGLLYGYTF.

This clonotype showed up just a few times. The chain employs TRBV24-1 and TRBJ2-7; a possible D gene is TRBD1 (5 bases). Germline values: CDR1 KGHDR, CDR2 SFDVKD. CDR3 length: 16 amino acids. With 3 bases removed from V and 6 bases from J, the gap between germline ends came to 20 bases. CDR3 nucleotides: TGTGCCACCAGTGATGTTGATGGGGCGGCTCCATCCGAGCAGTACTTC. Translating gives CATSDVDGAAPSEQYF.

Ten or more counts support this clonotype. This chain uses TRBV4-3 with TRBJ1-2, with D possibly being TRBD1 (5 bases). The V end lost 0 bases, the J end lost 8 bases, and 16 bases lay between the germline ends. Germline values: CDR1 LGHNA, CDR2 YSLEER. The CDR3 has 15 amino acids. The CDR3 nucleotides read TGCGCCAGCAGCCAAGATGGGGCGGGTGGGCGAGGCTACACCTTC. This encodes CASSQDGAGGRGYTF.

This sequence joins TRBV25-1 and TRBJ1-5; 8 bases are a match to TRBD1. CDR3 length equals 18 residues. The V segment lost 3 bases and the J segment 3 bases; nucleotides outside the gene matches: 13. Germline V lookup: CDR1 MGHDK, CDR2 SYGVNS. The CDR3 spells CASSESQGAALDNQPQHF. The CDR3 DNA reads TGTGCCAGCAGTGAGAGTCAGGGGGCTGCCTTAGACAATCAGCCCCAGCATTTT.

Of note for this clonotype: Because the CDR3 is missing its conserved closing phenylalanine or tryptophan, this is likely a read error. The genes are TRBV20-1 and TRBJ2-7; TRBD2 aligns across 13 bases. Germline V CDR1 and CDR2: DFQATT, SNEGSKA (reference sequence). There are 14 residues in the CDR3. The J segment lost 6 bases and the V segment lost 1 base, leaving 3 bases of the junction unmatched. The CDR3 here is CSARGTSGGGEQYL. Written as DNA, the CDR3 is TGCAGTGCTAGAGGGACTAGCGGGGGTGGCGAGCAGTACCTC.

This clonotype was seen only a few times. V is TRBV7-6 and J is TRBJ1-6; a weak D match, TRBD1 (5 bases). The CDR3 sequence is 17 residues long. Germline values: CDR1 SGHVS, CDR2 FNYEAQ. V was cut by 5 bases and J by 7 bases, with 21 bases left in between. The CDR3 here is CASSPRADAQHNSPLHF. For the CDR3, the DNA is TGTGCCAGCAGCCCCAGGGCGGACGCCCAACACAATTCACCCCTCCACTTT.

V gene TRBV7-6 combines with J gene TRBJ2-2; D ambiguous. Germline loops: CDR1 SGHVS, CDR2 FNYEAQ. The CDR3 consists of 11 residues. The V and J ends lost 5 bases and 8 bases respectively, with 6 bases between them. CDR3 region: CASSPGGELFF. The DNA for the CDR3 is TGTGCCAGCAGCCCAGGTGGGGAGCTGTTTTTT.

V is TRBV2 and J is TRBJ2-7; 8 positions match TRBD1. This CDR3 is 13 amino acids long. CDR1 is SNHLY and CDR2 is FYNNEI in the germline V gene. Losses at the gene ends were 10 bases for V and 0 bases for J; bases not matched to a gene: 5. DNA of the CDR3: TGTGCCATCAGGGGGCAGAGCTCCTACGAGCAGTACTTC. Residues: CAIRGQSSYEQYF.

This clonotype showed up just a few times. Here the CDR3 DNA reads TGCAGCGGTATACAGGGAAACACTGAAGCTTTCTTT. Translating gives CSGIQGNTEAFF. This chain connects TRBV29-1 to TRBJ1-1, with a tentative D call TRBD1 (6 bases). Deletions cut 7 bases from V and 2 bases from J, with 11 bases between. CDR1 is SQVTM and CDR2 is ANQGSEA in the germline V gene. The CDR3 consists of 12 residues.

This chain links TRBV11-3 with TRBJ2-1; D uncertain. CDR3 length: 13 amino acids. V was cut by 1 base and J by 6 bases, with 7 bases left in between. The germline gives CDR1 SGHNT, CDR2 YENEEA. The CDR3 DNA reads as TGTGCCAGCAGCTTAGTGGCCACCAATGAGCAGTTCTTC. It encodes CASSLVATNEQFF.

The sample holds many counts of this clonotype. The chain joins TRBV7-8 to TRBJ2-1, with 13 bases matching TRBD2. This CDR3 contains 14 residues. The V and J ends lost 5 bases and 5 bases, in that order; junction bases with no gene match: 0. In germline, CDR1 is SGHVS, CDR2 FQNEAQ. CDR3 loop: CASSGLAGDNEQFF. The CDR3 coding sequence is TGTGCCAGCAGCGGACTAGCGGGGGACAATGAGCAGTTCTTC.

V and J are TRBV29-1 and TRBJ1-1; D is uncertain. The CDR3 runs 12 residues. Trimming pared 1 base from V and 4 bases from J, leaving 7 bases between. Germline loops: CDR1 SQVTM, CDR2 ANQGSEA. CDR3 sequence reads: CSVEVGGTEAFF. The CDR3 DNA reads TGCAGCGTTGAAGTGGGAGGCACTGAAGCTTTCTTT.

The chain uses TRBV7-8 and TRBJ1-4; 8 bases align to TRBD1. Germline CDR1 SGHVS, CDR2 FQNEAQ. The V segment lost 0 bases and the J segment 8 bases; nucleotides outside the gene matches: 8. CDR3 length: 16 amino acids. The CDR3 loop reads CASSLAWTGRWEKLFF. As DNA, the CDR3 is TGTGCCAGCAGCTTAGCGTGGACAGGGAGGTGGGAAAAACTGTTTTTT.

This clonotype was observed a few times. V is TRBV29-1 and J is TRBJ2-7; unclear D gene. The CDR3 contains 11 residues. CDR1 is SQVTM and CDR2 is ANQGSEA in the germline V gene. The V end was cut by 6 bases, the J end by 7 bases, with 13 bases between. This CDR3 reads CSVTRGGEQYF. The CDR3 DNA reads TGCAGCGTCACACGCGGTGGTGAGCAGTACTTC.

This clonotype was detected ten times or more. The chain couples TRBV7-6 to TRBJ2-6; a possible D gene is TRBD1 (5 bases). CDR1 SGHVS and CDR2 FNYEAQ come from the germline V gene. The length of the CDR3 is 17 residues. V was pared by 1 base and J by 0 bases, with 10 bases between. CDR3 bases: TGTGCCAGCAGCTTAGGCCAAGACAGCTCTGGGGCCAACGTCCTGACTTTC. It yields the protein CASSLGQDSSGANVLTF.

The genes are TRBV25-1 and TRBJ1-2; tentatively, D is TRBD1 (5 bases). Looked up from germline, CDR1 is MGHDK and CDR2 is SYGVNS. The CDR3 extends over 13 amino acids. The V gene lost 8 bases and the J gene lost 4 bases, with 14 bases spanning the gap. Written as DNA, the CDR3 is TGTGCCAGCGGTGGATCAGGGTCCTATGGCTACACCTTC. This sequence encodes CASGGSGSYGYTF.